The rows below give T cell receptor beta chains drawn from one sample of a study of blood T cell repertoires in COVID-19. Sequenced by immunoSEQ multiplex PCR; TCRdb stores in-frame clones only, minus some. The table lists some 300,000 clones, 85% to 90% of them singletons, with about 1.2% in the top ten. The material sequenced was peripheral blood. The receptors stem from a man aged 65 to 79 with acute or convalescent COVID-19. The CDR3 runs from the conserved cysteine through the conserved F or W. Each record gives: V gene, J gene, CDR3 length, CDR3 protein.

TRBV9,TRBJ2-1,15,CASSVRQGVYNEQFF
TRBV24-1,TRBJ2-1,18,CATSEVGTSGRAYNEQFF
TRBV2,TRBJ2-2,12,CAASGDTGELFF
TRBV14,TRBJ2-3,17,CASSQDLPGGGTDTQYF
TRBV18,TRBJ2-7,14,CASNVAGANDEQYF
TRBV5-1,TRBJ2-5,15,CASSLGQGGQETQYF
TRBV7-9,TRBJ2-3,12,CASGTNTDTQYF
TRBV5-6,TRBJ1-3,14,CASSLNILRNTIYF
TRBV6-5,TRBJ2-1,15,CASSWDRSSYNEQFF
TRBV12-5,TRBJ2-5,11,CASGLYETQYF
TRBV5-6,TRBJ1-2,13,CASNIQGAGGYTF
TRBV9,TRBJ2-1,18,CASSDSLAGVGSYNEQFF
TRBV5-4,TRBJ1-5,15,CASSLKYQGSRPQHF
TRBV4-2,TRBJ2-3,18,CASSQDALASGPEGPQYF
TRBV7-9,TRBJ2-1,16,CASSLGLAEVYNEQFF
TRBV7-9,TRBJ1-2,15,CASSPSGPSNYGYTF
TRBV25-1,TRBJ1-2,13,CASSATGNYGYTF
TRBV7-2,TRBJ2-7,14,CASSEDGRAWEQYF
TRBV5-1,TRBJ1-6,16,CASREVRHGYNSPLHF
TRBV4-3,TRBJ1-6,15,CASSQEIRGNSPLHF
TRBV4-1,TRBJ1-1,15,CASSQDHRGGTEAFF
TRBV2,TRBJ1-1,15,CASHGAGGGDTEAFF
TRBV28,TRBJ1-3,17,CASSLGGITFSGNTIYF
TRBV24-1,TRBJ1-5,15,CATSDSGFSNQPQHF
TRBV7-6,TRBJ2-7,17,CASSLGLAGGFSYEQYF
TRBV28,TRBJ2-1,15,CASSLGGNSYNEQFF
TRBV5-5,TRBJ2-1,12,CASSLPQGEQFF
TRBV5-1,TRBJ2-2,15,CASRRTGAVPGELFF
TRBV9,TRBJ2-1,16,CASSVPTSGRFDEQFF
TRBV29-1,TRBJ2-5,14,CSVGRTEHQETQYF
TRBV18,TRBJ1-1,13,CASSPDSPTEAFF
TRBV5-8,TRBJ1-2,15,CASSLTGTGVFGYTF
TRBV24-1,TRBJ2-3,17,CATSGEPTGGITDTQYF
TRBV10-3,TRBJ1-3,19,CAIRSHPGQGALIGNTIYF
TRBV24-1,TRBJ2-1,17,CATSDGARGGAYNEQFF
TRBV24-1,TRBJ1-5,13,CATSGAGNQPQHF
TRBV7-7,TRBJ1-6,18,CASSPLRDRESYNSPLHF
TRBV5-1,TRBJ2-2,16,CASSDGLAGNSGELFF
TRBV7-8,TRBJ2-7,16,CASSLAWGTGGYEQYF
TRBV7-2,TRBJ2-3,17,CASSFAGGPPGGDTQYF
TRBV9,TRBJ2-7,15,CASSVGGGRGSEQYF
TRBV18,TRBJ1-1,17,CASSPSGTGGAGTEAFF
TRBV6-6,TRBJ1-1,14,CASSYGAGRTEAFF
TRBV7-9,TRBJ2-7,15,CASTPGTGTSYEQYF
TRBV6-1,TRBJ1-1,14,CASSEGTGDTEAFF
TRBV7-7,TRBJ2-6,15,CASSPSGSGANVLTF
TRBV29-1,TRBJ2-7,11,CSVLSGGEQYF
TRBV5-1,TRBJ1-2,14,CASSLGGENYGYTF
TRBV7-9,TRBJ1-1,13,CASRYGQKTEAFF
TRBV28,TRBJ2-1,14,CASTEGTSKLNPIF
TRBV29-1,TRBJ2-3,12,CSVEGLTDTQYF
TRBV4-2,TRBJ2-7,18,CASSQDIGAVMGSYEQYF
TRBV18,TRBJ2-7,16,CASSPQGQVTSYEQYF
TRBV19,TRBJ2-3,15,CASSIGVYYTDTQYF
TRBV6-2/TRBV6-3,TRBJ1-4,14,CASSYLQVRGQLFF
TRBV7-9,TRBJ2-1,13,CASSLLRDYEQFF
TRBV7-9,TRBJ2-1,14,CASTSGTSNNEQFF
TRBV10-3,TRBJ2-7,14,CAISVGEGSYEQYF
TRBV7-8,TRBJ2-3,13,CASSLDPADTQYF